The 20 T cell receptor beta chains in this list originate from one sample, sequenced in a study of cytomegalovirus exposure and HLA in healthy donors. The PCR was carried out with 60 Vbeta primers and 13 Jbeta primers. Only in-frame clones appear in the TCRdb table, and some are missing; sequencing was by immunoSEQ multiplex PCR. The table has approximately 130,000 clones, more than 65% seen once; the top ten hold about 6%. The sequencing sample was made of PBMCs. All receptors come from a man younger than 35 in good health and CMV-seropositive.

The gene calls are TRBV29-1 and TRBJ2-3; D call uncertain. Per the germline V gene, CDR1 is SQVTM and CDR2 is ANQGSEA. This CDR3 region has 11 residues. Trimming shortened V by 2 bases and J by 6 bases, and 6 bases separated the two germline ends. DNA of the CDR3: TGCAGCGTTGAATCTGTGGATACGCAGTATTTT. Its translation: CSVESVDTQYF.

The chain couples TRBV9 to TRBJ2-3; 10 bases agree with TRBD2. The ends lost 0 bases at V and 1 base at J; junction bases unmatched: 2. The germline gives CDR1 SGDLS, CDR2 YYNGEE. The CDR3 length is 16 residues. In nucleotides, the CDR3 is TGTGCCAGCAGCGTAGAAGCGGGGGGGGGCACAGATACGCAGTATTTT. It specifies CASSVEAGGGTDTQYF.

This rearrangement joins TRBV7-9 to TRBJ2-1; 14 bases are a match to TRBD2. Germline assignment: CDR1 SEHNR and CDR2 FQNEAQ (reference sequence). The CDR3 has 15 residues. With 8 bases clipped from V and 7 bases from J, the junction kept 7 bases outside the gene matches. The CDR3 region is CASLTRTSGRNEQFF. In nucleotides, the CDR3 is TGTGCCAGCCTCACCAGGACTAGCGGGAGGAATGAGCAGTTCTTC.

V gene TRBV28 combines with J gene TRBJ2-7, with no clear D. The CDR3 spans 11 residues. Germline CDR1 MDHEN, CDR2 SYDVKM. V dropped 6 bases and J dropped 3 bases, with 6 bases sitting between them. CDR3 sequence (DNA): TGTGCCAGCAGCCAATTCTACGAGCAGTACTTC. Its translation is CASSQFYEQYF. Looking up the rest from reference TRBV28 and TRBJ2-7 gives the full variable domain: DVKVTQSSRYLVKRTGEKVFLECVQDMDHENMFWYRQDPGLGLRLIYFSYDVKMKEKGDIPEGYSVSREKKERFSLILESASTNQTSMYLCASSQFYEQYFGPGTRLTVT.

The gene calls are TRBV30 and TRBJ2-7; 9 nucleotides line up with TRBD1. The CDR3 loop spans 12 amino acids. The junction had 5 bases not matched to a gene; V was cut back by 4 bases and J by 7 bases. The germline gives CDR1 GTSNPN, CDR2 SVGIG (reference sequence). Here the CDR3 DNA reads TGTGCCTGGAACAGGGGGCTTCCGGAGCAGTACTTC. This codes for CAWNRGLPEQYF.

The V call is TRBV7-9, the J call TRBJ2-7, with TRBD1 matching 9 bases. The CDR3 consists of 15 residues. In germline, CDR1 is SEHNR, CDR2 FQNEAQ (reference sequence). With V trimmed by 5 bases and J by 2 bases, 7 bases remained unmatched. As DNA, the CDR3 is TGTGCCAGCAGCCATACAGGGGGCCTCGCCTACGAGCAGTACTTC. Amino acid sequence: CASSHTGGLAYEQYF.

This clone was seen only once. This chain links TRBV19 with TRBJ2-1; 10 positions match TRBD2. With 6 bases clipped from V and 9 bases from J, the junction kept 8 bases outside the gene matches. CDR1 is LNHDA, CDR2 SQIVND, per germline (reference sequence). The CDR3 extends over 14 amino acids. CDR3 region: CASRSLAGDGEQFF. CDR3 in DNA: TGTGCCAGTAGGTCCCTAGCGGGAGATGGTGAGCAGTTCTTC.

V and J are TRBV25-1 and TRBJ1-6, with 8 bases matching TRBD1. Germline CDR1 and CDR2: MGHDK and SYGVNS. Trimming at V came to 0 bases and at J to 8 bases, leaving 6 bases not matched to a gene. The CDR3 has 16 amino acids. DNA of the CDR3: TGTGCCAGCAGTGAATACGGACAGGGTGTATATTCACCCCTCCACTTT. Translating it yields CASSEYGQGVYSPLHF.

The V call is TRBV7-6, the J call TRBJ1-4; 8 nucleotides align to TRBD1. This CDR3 is built from 16 residues. Germline assignment: CDR1 SGHVS and CDR2 FNYEAQ. V was clipped by 0 bases and J by 6 bases; unmatched bases: 6. The CDR3 spells CASSLAPGGADEKLFF. The DNA for the CDR3 is TGTGCCAGCAGCTTAGCGCCAGGGGGCGCCGATGAAAAACTGTTTTTT.

This clone was counted a few times. The chain joins TRBV28 to TRBJ2-1; 16 bases line up with TRBD2. This CDR3 has 16 amino acids. With 6 bases clipped from V and 5 bases from J, the junction kept 4 bases outside the gene matches. The germline CDR1 and CDR2 sequences are MDHEN and SYDVKM. CDR3 DNA sequence: TGTGCCAGCAGCCCGGGACTAGCGGGGGGGAACAATGAGCAGTTCTTC. Residues: CASSPGLAGGNNEQFF. Using reference TRBV28 and TRBJ2-1 for the parts outside the CDR3, the full variable domain is DVKVTQSSRYLVKRTGEKVFLECVQDMDHENMFWYRQDPGLGLRLIYFSYDVKMKEKGDIPEGYSVSREKKERFSLILESASTNQTSMYLCASSPGLAGGNNEQFFGPGTRLTVL.

This clone occurred a few times. The J gene is TRBJ2-3, the V gene TRBV2; a weak D match, TRBD1 (6 bases). CDR3 size: 16 residues. Germline-derived CDR1 and CDR2 are SNHLY and FYNNEI. Trimming pared 6 bases from V and 2 bases from J, leaving 18 bases between. CDR3 sequence reads: CASRAPQGRYTDTQYF. In DNA form, the CDR3 reads TGTGCCAGCAGAGCGCCTCAGGGGCGGTACACAGATACGCAGTATTTT.

The rearrangement links TRBV7-3 to TRBJ2-3; D unresolved. The CDR3 totals 14 residues. V was cut by 5 bases and J by 1 base, with 10 bases left in between. Germline V gives CDR1 SGHTA, CDR2 FQGTGA. The CDR3 loop is CASSPLVGTDTQYF. CDR3 sequence (DNA): TGTGCCAGCAGCCCCCTAGTTGGCACAGATACGCAGTATTTT.

The chain is built from TRBV9 and TRBJ2-1; D might be TRBD2 (6 bases). Germline V gives CDR1 SGDLS, CDR2 YYNGEE. Deletions cut 4 bases from V and 10 bases from J, with 21 bases between. The CDR3 is 15 residues long. The CDR3 loop reads CASSLDGGTMSEQFF. CDR3 DNA: TGTGCCAGCAGCCTCGACGGCGGGACGATGTCCGAGCAGTTCTTC.

The CDR3 sequence is CASSLQGITADEQFF. Written as DNA, the CDR3 is TGTGCCAGCAGCCTACAGGGGATAACAGCTGATGAGCAGTTCTTC. J is TRBJ2-1 and V is TRBV11-2, with 7 nucleotides matching TRBD1. Germline V gene sequence: CDR1 SGHAT, CDR2 FQNNGV. The CDR3 has 15 residues. V was pared by 5 bases and J by 8 bases, with 12 bases of the junction left unmatched.

The V and J genes are TRBV9 and TRBJ2-1, with a possible D match to TRBD1 (6 bases). Trimming cost V 3 bases and J 14 bases, with 21 bases left between them. This CDR3 has 14 amino acids. Per germline, CDR1 SGDLS and CDR2 YYNGEE. The CDR3 reads CASSARSPEAGEFF. In DNA, the CDR3 is TGTGCCAGCAGCGCGAGAAGCCCCGAGGCAGGGGAGTTCTTC.

The rearrangement links TRBV28 to TRBJ1-1, with D uncertain. This CDR3 is 11 amino acids long. V was pared by 3 bases and J by 3 bases, with 2 bases between. Germline values: CDR1 MDHEN, CDR2 SYDVKM. CDR3 bases: TGTGCCAGCAGTTTCGACACTGAAGCTTTCTTT. It yields the protein CASSFDTEAFF.

A word on this clone: This same CDR3 is encoded by further DNA sequences in the sample. The rearrangement links TRBV18 to TRBJ2-6; tentative D call: TRBD1 (5 bases). The germline V and J ends were trimmed by 10 bases and 0 bases, with 13 bases remaining between them. Germline V CDR1 and CDR2: KGHSH, LQKENI. The length of the CDR3 is 15 residues. This CDR3 is CATGQGLSGANVLTF. The CDR3, as DNA: TGTGCCACTGGGCAGGGCCTCTCTGGGGCCAACGTCCTGACTTTC.

This chain uses TRBV5-1 with TRBJ2-1; 14 nucleotides line up with TRBD2. Per the germline V gene, CDR1 is SGHRS and CDR2 is YFSETQ. V dropped 4 bases and J dropped 7; count of bases not matched to a gene: 4. This CDR3 comprises 15 residues. The CDR3 region is CASSPGLAGENEQFF. Written as DNA, the CDR3 is TGCGCCAGCAGCCCGGGACTAGCGGGAGAGAATGAGCAGTTCTTC.

The chain's CDR3 is CASSPQRGRFAEAFF. DNA of the CDR3: TGTGCCAGCAGTCCCCAGCGGGGGCGCTTTGCTGAAGCTTTCTTT. The chain has TRBV27 and TRBJ1-1; possibly TRBD1 for D (6 bases). The CDR3 consists of 15 residues. Germline V gives CDR1 MNHEY, CDR2 SMNVEV (reference sequence). V was clipped by 5 bases and J by 6 bases, with 19 bases between them.

The chain links TRBV18 to TRBJ1-3; D gene unclear. CDR3 size: 15 residues. Germline V lookup: CDR1 KGHSH, CDR2 LQKENI. The ends were cut back, 1 base at V and 8 bases at J, with 15 bases in the middle. The CDR3 coding sequence is TGTGCCAGCTCACCACACGGGTCCGCCTATTACACCATATATTTT. Protein sequence: CASSPHGSAYYTIYF.